The T cell receptor beta chain under discussion was sequenced for a study of cytomegalovirus exposure and HLA in healthy donors. Background on the study: Earlier, almost 120 million unique TCR beta sequences were recovered from around 190 million T cells by an analysis. Study-level findings and limits: Reported performance of the classifier showed diagnosis of cytomegalovirus status with high specificity and sensitivity.

Regarding donors, all were healthy bone marrow donors. Losses at the gene ends were 3 bases for V and 5 bases for J; bases not matched to a gene: 4. Per the germline V gene, CDR1 is KGHSH and CDR2 is LQKENI. The CDR3 length is 15 residues. PCR employed 60 Vbeta and 13 Jbeta primers. TCRdb's table, derived via immunoSEQ multiplex PCR, lists solely in-frame clones and lacks some. This table has under 200,000 clones, roughly 79% appearing once. Notes on this clone: What it recognizes is unknown.

The material sequenced was PBMCs. The sequence derives from a woman aged 45-65 years in good health and CMV-seronegative. V is TRBV18 and J is TRBJ2-5; 12 nucleotides match TRBD2. CDR3 bases: TGTGCCAGCTCACCGGCCGGGACTAGCGGGGAGACCCAGTACTTC. This gives the protein CASSPAGTSGETQYF.